This T cell receptor beta chain was captured in a study of CD8 T cell repertoires and HIV-1 epitope variants. Whole-study context: Separate wells received one of Twenty-five Gag or Nef variant peptides. Study results and limitations: Most of the nine antigen-specific clonotypes appeared cross-reactive to autologous or escape variants.

The V gene's germline CDR1 is SGDLS and CDR2 YYNGEE. V was shortened by 3 bases and J by 6 bases, with 8 bases between the two germline ends. The CDR3 runs to 12 residues. Repertoires were generated with immunoSEQ multiplex PCR, while TCRdb's copy carries only in-frame clones and drops some. The sample carries approximately 6,300 clones, less than 75% recorded once. The sample holds a few counts of this clone. The antigen remains undetermined. What was sequenced was cultured CD8+ T cells derived from PBMCs. This chain uses TRBV9 with TRBJ2-3; D might be TRBD1 (5 bases). The TCR originated in a male donor with HIV. DNA for the CDR3: TGTGCCAGCAGCGCTTCAGGGGATACGCAGTATTTT. Translating gives CASSASGDTQYF.